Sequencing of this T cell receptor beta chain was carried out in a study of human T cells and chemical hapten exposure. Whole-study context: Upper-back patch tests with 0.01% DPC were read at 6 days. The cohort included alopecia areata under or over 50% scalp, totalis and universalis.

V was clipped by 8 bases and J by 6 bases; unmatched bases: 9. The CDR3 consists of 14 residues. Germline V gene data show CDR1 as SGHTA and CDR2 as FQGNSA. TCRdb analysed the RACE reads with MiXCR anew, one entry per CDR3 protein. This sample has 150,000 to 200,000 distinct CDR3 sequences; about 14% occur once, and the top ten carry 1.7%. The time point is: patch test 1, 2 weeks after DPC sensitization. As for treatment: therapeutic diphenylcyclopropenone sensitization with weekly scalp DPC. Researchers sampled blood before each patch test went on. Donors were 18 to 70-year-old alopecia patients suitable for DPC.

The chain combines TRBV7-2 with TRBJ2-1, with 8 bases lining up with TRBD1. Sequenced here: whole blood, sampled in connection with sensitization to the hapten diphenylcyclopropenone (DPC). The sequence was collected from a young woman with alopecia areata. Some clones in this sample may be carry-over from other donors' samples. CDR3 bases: TGTGCCAGCTTAGGGGGACAGGCGACCAATGAGCAGTTCTTC. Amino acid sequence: CASLGGQATNEQFF.